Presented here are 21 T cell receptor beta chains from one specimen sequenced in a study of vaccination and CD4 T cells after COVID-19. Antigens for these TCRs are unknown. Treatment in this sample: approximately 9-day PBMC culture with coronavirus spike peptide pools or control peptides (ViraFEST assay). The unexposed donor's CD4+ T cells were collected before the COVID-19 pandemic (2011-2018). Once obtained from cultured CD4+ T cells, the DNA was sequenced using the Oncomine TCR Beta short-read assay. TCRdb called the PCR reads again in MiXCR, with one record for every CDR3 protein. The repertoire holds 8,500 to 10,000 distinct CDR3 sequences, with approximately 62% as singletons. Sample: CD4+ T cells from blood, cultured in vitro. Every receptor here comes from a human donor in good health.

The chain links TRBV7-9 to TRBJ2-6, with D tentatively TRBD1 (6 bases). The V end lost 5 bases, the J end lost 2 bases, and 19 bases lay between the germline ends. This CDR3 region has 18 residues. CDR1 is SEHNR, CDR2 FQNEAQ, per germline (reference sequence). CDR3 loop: CASSRRPDQGTGANVLTF. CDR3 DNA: TGTGCCAGCAGCAGACGACCGGACCAGGGGACTGGGGCCAACGTCCTGACTTTC.

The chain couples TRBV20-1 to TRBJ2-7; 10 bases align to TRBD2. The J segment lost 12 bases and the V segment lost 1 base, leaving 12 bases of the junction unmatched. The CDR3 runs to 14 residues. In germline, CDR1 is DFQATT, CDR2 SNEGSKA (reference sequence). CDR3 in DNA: TGCAGTGCTAGAGTGGTAGGGGCTAGCGGGAGTCTGTACTTC. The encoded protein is CSARVVGASGSLYF.

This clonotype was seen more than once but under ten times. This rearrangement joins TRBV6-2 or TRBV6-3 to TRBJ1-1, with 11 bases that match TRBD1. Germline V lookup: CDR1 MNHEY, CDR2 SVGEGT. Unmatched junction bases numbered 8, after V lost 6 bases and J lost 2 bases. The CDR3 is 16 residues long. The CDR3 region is CASRVTGQGVNTEAFF. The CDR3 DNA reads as TGTGCCAGCAGAGTCACGGGACAGGGGGTAAACACTGAAGCTTTCTTT.

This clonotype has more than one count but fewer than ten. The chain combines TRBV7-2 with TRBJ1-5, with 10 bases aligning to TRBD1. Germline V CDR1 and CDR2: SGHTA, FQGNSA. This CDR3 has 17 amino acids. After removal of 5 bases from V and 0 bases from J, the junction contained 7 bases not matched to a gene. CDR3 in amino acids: CASSRGQGELSNQPQHF. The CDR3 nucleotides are TGTGCCAGCAGCCGCGGACAGGGGGAACTTAGCAATCAGCCCCAGCATTTT.

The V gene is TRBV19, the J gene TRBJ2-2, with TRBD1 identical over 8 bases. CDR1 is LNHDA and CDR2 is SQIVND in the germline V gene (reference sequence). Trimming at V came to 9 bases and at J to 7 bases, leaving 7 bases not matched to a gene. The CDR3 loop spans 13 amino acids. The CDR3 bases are TGTGCCAGCGGACAGGGCGTCATCGGGGAGCTGTTTTTT. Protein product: CASGQGVIGELFF.

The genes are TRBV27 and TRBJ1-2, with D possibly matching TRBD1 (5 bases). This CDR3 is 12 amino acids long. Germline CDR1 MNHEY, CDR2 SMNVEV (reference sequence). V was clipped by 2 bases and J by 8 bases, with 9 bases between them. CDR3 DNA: TGTGCCAGCAGTTTAGAGGGGATGGGCTACACCTTC. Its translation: CASSLEGMGYTF.

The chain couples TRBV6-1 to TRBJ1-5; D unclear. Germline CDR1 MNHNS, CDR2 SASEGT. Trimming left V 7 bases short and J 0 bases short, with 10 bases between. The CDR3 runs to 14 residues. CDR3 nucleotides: TGTGCCAGCATATACCGGGTTAGCAATCAGCCCCAGCATTTT. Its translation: CASIYRVSNQPQHF.

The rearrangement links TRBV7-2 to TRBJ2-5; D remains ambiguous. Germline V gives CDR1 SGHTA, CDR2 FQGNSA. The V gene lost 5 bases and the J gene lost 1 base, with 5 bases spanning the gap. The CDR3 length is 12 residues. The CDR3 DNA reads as TGTGCCAGCAGCGATCCCCAAGAGACCCAGTACTTC. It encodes CASSDPQETQYF.

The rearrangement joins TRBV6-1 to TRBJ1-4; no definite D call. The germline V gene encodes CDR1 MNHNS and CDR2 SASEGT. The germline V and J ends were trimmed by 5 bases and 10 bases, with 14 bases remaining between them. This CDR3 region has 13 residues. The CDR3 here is CASSPPGMAKLFF. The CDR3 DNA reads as TGTGCCAGCAGTCCCCCCGGTATGGCAAAACTGTTTTTT.

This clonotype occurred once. The CDR3 bases are TGCAGTGCTAGAGGACCGGGACTAAATGAAAAACTGTTTTTT. Translating gives CSARGPGLNEKLFF. The V and J genes are TRBV20-1 and TRBJ1-4; a weak D match, TRBD1 (5 bases). V shed 1 base and J shed 5 bases, with 11 bases lying between them. The V gene's germline CDR1 is DFQATT and CDR2 SNEGSKA (reference sequence). The CDR3 consists of 14 residues.

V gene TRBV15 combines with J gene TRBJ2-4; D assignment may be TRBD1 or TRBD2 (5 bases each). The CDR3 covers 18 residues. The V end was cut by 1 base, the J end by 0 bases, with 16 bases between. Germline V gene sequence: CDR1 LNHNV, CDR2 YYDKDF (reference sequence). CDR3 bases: TGTGCCACCAGCAGAGGACCGGGGCGGCTAAAAGCCAAAAACATTCAGTACTTC. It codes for CATSRGPGRLKAKNIQYF.

CDR3 amino acids: CSAPGQSNYGYTF. DNA of the CDR3: TGCAGCGCCCCGGGACAGTCTAACTATGGCTACACCTTC. The chain is built from TRBV29-1 and TRBJ1-2; 7 bases are shared with TRBD1. Per germline, CDR1 SQVTM and CDR2 ANQGSEA. This CDR3 comprises 13 residues. Trimming cost V 7 bases and J 0 bases; bases outside gene matches: 5. The full variable domain, its missing parts supplied by reference TRBV29-1 and TRBJ1-2, is SAVISQKPSRDICQRGTSLTIQCQVDSQVTMMFWYRQQPGQSLTLIATANQGSEATYESGFVIDKFPISRPNLTFSTLTVSNMSPEDSSIYLCSAPGQSNYGYTFGSGTRLTVV.

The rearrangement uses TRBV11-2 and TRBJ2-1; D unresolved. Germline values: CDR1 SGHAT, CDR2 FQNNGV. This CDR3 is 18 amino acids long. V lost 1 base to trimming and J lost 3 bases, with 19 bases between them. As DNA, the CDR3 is TGTGCCAGCAGCTTAGGAGGAATGCTGGGCCTTTACTACAATGAGCAGTTCTTC. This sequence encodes CASSLGGMLGLYYNEQFF.

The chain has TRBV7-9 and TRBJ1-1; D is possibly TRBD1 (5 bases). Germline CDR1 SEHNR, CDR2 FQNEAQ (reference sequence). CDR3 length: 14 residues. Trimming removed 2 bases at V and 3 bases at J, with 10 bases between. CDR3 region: CASSLRDGDTEAFF. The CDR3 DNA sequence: TGTGCCAGCAGCTTAAGGGACGGGGACACTGAAGCTTTCTTT.

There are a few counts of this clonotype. CDR3 loop: CASSQGLSTDTQYF. The CDR3 region has the DNA TGCGCCAGCAGCCAGGGACTGAGCACAGATACGCAGTATTTT. The chain combines TRBV4-3 with TRBJ2-3, with a tentative D call TRBD2 (6 bases). CDR3 length equals 14 residues. V was clipped by 3 bases and J by 0 bases, with 7 bases between them. Germline CDR1 and CDR2: LGHNA and YSLEER.

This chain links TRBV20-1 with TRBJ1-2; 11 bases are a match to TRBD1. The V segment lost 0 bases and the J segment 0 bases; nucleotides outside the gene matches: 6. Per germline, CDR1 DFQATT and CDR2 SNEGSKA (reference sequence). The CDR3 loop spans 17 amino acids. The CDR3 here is CSARDRTGGSSNYGYTF. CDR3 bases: TGCAGTGCTAGAGATAGGACAGGGGGCTCTTCTAACTATGGCTACACCTTC.

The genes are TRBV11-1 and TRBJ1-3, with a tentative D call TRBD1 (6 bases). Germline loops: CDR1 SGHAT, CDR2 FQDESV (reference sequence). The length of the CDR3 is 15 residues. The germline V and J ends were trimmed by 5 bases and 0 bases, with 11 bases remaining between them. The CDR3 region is CASSRGQSSGNTIYF. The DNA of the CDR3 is TGTGCCAGCAGCCGAGGACAGAGCTCTGGAAACACCATATATTTT. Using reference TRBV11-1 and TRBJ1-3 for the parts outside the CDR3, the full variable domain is EAEVAQSPRYKITEKSQAVAFWCDPISGHATLYWYRQILGQGPELLVQFQDESVVDDSQLPKDRFSAERLKGVDSTLKIQPAELGDSAMYLCASSRGQSSGNTIYFGEGSWLTVV.

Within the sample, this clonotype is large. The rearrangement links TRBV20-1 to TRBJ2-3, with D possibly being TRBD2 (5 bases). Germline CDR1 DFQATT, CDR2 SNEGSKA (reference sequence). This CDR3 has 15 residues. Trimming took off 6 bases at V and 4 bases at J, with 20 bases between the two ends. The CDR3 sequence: CSAVGQRYRPDTQYF. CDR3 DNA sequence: TGCAGTGCCGTAGGGCAGCGGTATCGCCCAGATACGCAGTATTTT.

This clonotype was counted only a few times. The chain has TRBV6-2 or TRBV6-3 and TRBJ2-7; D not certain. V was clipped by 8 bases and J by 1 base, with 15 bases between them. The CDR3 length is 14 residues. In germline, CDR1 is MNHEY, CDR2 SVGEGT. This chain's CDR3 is CASVSSPPSYEQYF. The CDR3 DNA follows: TGTGCCAGCGTTAGTAGTCCACCGTCCTACGAGCAGTACTTC.

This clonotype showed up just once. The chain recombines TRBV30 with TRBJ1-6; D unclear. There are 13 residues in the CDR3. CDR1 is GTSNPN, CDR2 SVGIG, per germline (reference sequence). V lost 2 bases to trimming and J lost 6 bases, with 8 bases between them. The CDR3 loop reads CAWSSLTNSPLHF. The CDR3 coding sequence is TGTGCCTGGAGTTCCCTCACTAATTCACCCCTCCACTTT.

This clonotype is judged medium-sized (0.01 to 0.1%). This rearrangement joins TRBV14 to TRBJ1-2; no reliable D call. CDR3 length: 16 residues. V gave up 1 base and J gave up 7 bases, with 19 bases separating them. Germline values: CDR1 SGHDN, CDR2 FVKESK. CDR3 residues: CASSQGAWDIGSGYTF. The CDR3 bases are TGTGCCAGCAGCCAAGGCGCGTGGGATATAGGGTCTGGCTACACCTTC. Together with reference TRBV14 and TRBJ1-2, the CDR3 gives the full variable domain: EAGVTQFPSHSVIEKGQTVTLRCDPISGHDNLYWYRRVMGKEIKFLLHFVKESKQDESGMPNNRFLAERTGGTYSTLKVQPAELEDSGVYFCASSQGAWDIGSGYTFGSGTRLTVV.